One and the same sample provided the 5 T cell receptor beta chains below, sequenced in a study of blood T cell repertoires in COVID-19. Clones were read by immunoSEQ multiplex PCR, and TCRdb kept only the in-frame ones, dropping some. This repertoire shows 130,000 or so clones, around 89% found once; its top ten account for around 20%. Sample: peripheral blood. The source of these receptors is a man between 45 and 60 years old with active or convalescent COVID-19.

The CDR3 loop is CASTPPGRAWNEQFF. In nucleotides, the CDR3 is TGTGCCAGCACCCCTCCTGGGAGGGCCTGGAATGAGCAGTTCTTC. V is TRBV6-5 and J is TRBJ2-1; 7 bases line up with TRBD2. V shed 7 bases and J 7 bases; nucleotides not matched to a gene: 13. Looked up from germline, CDR1 is MNHEY and CDR2 is SVGAGI. The CDR3 totals 15 residues.

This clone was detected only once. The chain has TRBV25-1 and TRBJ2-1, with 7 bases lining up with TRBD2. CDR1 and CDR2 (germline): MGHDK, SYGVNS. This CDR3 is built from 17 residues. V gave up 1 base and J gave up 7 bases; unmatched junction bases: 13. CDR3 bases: TGTGCCAGCAGTGAATTGGCTAGCGGCCCCCTTCGAAATGAGCAGTTCTTC. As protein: CASSELASGPLRNEQFF.

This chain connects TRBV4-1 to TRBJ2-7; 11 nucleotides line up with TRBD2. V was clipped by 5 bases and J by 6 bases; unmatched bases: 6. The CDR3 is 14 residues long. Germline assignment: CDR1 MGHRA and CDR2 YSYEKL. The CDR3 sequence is CASSNLAGGAEQYF. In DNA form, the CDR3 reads TGCGCCAGCAGCAATCTAGCGGGAGGTGCCGAGCAGTACTTC.

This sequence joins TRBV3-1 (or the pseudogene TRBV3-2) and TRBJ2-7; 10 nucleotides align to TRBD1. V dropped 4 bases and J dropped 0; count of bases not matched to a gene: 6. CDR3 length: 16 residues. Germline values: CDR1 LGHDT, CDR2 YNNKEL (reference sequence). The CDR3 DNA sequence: TGTGCCAGCAGCCTGACAGGGGGCGAGCCCTCCTACGAGCAGTACTTC. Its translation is CASSLTGGEPSYEQYF.

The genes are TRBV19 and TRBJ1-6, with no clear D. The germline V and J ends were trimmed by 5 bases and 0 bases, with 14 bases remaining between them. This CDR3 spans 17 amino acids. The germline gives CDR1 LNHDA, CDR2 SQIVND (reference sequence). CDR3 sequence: CASSPQTGSSYNSPLHF. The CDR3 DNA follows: TGTGCCAGTAGTCCCCAGACGGGGAGCTCCTATAATTCACCCCTCCACTTT.